This is a list of T cell receptor beta chains from one sample in a study of shared clonotypes between healthy human individuals. Measured with immunoSEQ multiplex PCR; TCRdb has only the in-frame clones, and not every one. The table includes about 1.1 million clones, roughly 74% detected once. The sample was memory CD4+ T cells from PBMCs. These receptor sequences come from a man aged 18 to 29 in good health. Some clones in this sample may be carry-over from other donors' samples. Each CDR3 is given with its conserved first and last residue. The order of the fields is clone size, V gene, CDR3 protein. Not all rows give a size; the values are once, few, many and, for expanded clones, a class.

NA | TRBV10-3 | CAISGGGSSGNTIYF
NA | TRBV5-6 | CASSALARDTDTQYF
NA | TRBV4-3 | CASSQRLGQGDTQYF
few | TRBV2 | CATGTGEKLFF
once | TRBV28 | CASLRMDRSYEQYF
NA | TRBV10-2 | CASSKGPGGEKLFF
NA | TRBV5-1 | CASSKNTGTSGRAGELFF
few | TRBV5-4 | CASSLEQRNTEAFF
few | TRBV18 | CASSPGLADYEQYF
NA | TRBV30 | CAWSHLYQPQHF
NA | TRBV6-6 | CASTPTGGLDTQYF
NA | TRBV30 | CAWSVSGTGYPEQYF
NA | TRBV6-1 | CASSGVPTGNEKLFF
NA | TRBV28 | CASSHASGRAGANVLTF
few | TRBV5-1 | CASSFGGEVEAFF
NA | TRBV7-9 | CASSNSGGESLQYF
once | TRBV5-1 | CASSLTRTANDNYGYTF
once | TRBV13 | CASIRDRGTEAFF
NA | TRBV15 | CATSRDSGNNEQFF
NA | TRBV21-1 | CASSKVETQYF
NA | TRBV4-3 | CASSQEGGIGELFF
few | TRBV30 | CAWTTASYGYTF
NA | TRBV5-4 | CASSGGTVQETQYF
NA | TRBV18 | CASWEPGQPQHF
NA | TRBV4-2 | CASSQAGLSTDTQYF
NA | TRBV15 | CATSSYKQGVEGNQPQHF
NA | TRBV15 | CATSGNFGNTGELFF
NA | TRBV10-3 | CAISQRTGINEKLFF
once | TRBV18 | CASSLRTGGVYEQYF
NA | TRBV4-2 | CASSPTPPQDGGYTF
NA | TRBV5-1 | CASSLARDLADEQFF
NA | TRBV25-1 | CASSHQPGFNWNTEAFF
NA | TRBV28 | CASSVVGGGYTF
NA | TRBV5-1 | CASSWSGGGQETQYF
NA | TRBV19 | CASTRDRGPGANVLTF
NA | TRBV6-6 | CASKGRFLTKNNEQFF
NA | TRBV27 | CASSFRHGYGYTF
few | TRBV6-1 | CASSGYGTGSVYEQYF
NA | TRBV6-6 | CASSYSRPGDEKLFF
NA | TRBV6-5 | CASRGQGELVQQYF
NA | TRBV7-9 | CASSRRTWGEKLFF
NA | TRBV7-2 | CASSPRTSGSYEQYF
few | TRBV27 | CASSVTQYNEQFF
NA | TRBV4-2 | CASSQAGQGAGTQYF
NA | TRBV19 | CASSTGPGTDTQYF
NA | TRBV2 | CASSEGSGSLLAEQFF
few | TRBV30 | CAWRLAGTGSSYEQYF
many | TRBV6-5 | CASSPLAGEIYEQYF
NA | TRBV6-1 | CATQDRGGLGNEQFF
NA | TRBV7-9 | CASRELAGPYNEQFF
NA | TRBV28 | CASKKPQGGRYGYTF
NA | TRBV28 | CASSSGTGDYNEQFF
NA | TRBV28 | CASPPRGASGSKDTQYF
NA | TRBV7-8 | CASNPRSISGANEQFF
NA | TRBV7-6 | CASSSGPNYGYTF
NA | TRBV30 | CAWSVRGVGETQYF
NA | TRBV14 | CASSQWGGRYEQYF
NA | TRBV4-1 | CASSQGGLGGGEQFF
NA | TRBV9 | CASSAQPGLTYEQYF